This T cell receptor beta chain is from a study of cytomegalovirus exposure and HLA in healthy donors. The germline gives CDR1 SGHAT, CDR2 FQNNGV. With V trimmed by 2 bases and J by 2 bases, 4 bases remained unmatched. This CDR3 comprises 15 residues. 13 Jbeta primers and 60 Vbeta primers were used for the PCR. Using immunoSEQ multiplex PCR, the repertoire was profiled, and TCRdb retains in-frame clones only, with some absent. The sample contains about 160,000 clones, around 77% of which appear only once. V and J are TRBV11-2 and TRBJ2-7, with 9 bases aligning to TRBD2. This sequence originates from a woman in her twenties or thirties in good health and CMV-seronegative. Specimen: PBMCs. The chain's CDR3 is CASSLPAGGPYEQYF. The CDR3 nucleotides are TGTGCCAGCAGCTTACCAGCGGGGGGACCCTACGAGCAGTACTTC.